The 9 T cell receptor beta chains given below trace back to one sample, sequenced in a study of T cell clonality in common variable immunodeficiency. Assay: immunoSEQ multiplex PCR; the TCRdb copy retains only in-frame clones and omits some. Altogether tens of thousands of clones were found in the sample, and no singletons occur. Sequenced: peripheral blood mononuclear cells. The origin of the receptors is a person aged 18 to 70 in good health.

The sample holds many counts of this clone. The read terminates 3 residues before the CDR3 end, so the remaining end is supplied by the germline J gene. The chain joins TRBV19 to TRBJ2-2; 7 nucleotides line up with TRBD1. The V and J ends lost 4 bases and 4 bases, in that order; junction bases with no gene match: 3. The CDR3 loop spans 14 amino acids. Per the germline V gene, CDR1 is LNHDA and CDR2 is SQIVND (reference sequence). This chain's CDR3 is CASSTGQPTGELFF. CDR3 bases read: TGTGCCAGTAGTACGGGACAGCCCACCGGGGAG.

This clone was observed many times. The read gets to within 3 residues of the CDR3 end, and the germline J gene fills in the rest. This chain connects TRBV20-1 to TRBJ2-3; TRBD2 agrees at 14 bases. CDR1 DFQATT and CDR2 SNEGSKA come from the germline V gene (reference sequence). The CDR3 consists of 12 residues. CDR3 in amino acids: CSARLAGGPQYF. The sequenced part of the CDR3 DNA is TGCAGTGCTCGACTAGCGGGAGGGCCG.

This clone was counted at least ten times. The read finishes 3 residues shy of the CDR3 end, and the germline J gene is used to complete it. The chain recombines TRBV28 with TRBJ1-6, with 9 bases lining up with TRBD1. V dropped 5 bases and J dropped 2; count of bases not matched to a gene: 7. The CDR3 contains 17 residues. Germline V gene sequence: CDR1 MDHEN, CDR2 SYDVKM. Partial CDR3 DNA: TGTGCCAGCAGTCCCCGGACAGGGGTTCCCTATAATTCACCC. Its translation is CASSPRTGVPYNSP. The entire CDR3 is CASSPRTGVPYNSPLHF.

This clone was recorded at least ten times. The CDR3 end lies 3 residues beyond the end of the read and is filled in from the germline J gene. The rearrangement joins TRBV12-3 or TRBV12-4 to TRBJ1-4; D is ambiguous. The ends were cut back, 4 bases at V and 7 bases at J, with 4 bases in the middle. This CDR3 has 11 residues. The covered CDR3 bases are TGTGCCAGCAGTTCCCTTGAAAAA. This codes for CASSSLEK. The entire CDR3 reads CASSSLEKLFF.

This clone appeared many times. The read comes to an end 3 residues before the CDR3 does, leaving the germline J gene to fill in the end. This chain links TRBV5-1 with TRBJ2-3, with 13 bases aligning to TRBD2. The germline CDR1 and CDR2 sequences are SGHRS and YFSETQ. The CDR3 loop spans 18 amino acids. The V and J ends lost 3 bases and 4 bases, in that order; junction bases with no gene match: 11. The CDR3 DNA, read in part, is TGCGCCAGCAGCTCACCGGGACTAGCGGGGACCCCCCCAGATACG. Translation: CASSSPGLAGTPPDT. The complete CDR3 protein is CASSSPGLAGTPPDTQYF.

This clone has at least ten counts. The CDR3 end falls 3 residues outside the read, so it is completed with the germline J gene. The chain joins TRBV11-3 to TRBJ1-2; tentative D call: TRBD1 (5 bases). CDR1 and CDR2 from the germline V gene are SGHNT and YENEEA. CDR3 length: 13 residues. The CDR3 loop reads CASSLFAGARYTF. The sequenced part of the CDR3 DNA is TGTGCCAGCAGCTTGTTTGCTGGGGCTAGG.

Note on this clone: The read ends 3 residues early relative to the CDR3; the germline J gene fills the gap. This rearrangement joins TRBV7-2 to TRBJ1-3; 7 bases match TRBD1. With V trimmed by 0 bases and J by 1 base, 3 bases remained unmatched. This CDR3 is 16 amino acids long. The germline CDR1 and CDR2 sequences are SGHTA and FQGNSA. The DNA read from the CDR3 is TGTGCCAGCAGCTTAGCGACAGGGTTATCTGGAAACACC. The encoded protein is CASSLATGLSGNT. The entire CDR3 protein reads CASSLATGLSGNTIYF.

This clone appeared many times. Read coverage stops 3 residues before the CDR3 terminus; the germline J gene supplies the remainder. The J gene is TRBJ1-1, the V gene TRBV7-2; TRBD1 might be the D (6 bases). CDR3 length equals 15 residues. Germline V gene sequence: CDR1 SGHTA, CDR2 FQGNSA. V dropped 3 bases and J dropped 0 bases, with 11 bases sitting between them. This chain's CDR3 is CASSFLRGMNTEAFF. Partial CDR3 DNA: TGTGCCAGCAGCTTTCTCAGGGGTATGAACACTGAA.

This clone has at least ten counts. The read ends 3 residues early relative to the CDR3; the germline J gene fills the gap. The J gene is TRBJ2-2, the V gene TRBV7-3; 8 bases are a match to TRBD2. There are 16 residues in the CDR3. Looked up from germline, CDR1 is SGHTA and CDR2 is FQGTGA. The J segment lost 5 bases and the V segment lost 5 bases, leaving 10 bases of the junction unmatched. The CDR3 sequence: CASSPPGGGRTGELFF. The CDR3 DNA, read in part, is TGTGCCAGCAGCCCTCCGGGCGGGGGGCGGACCGGGGAG.